This T cell receptor beta chain was profiled in a study of CD8 T cells in ankylosing spondylitis (dated by TCRdb to 2017 to 2019). For the study in its entirety: To find TCR variants linked to disease, the study profiled T cell receptor beta repertoires in ankylosing spondylitis patients and healthy donors. Peripheral blood was sampled, and synovial fluid was also collected from ankylosing spondylitis patients. The whole study cohort included under 140 healthy donors and some 27 ankylosing spondylitis patients.

CDR1 and CDR2 (ENHRY, SYGVKD) derive from the germline V gene. The CDR3 numbers 15 residues from cysteine through phenylalanine. Only the CDR3 portion is preserved as DNA: 45 bases, with reading frame beginning at the first base. Germline trimming amounts to 10 bases on V and 0 bases on J, with 9 as the count of junction bases outside the gene matches. On the study overall, not on this receptor specifically: A TCR beta motif of roughly 8 highly homologous amino acid variants appeared characteristic of blood from ankylosing spondylitis patients. A CD8+ phenotype was shown by the disease-linked clones, which were found at relatively low frequencies in peripheral blood. Some motif variants were previously reported in synovial fluid and blood of reactive arthritis patients, suggesting common disease-initiation mechanisms. Significant enrichment of the disease-linked clones was reported in matched synovial fluid samples from ankylosing spondylitis patients.

The data were produced on an Illumina HiSeq 2500. Quantitative 5'-RACE with molecular barcodes was used to prepare TCR beta libraries. The published analysis was carried out like this. Disease-linked TCR variants were identified with a new computational method built on a probabilistic model of VDJ rearrangement. TCRdb reran the public reads through fastp at Q25 and MiXCR, keeping productive beta chains. Identical CDR3 protein sequences are pooled into one entry, listed with their most common genes and DNA. The V and J calls come from TCRdb's annotation, not from the publication. In all, the sample holds approximately 290,000 distinct CDR3 sequences, and less than 25% of those were seen once. The leading ten clones occupy around 3.2% of the sample. This clonotype occurred a few times. No antigen is known for it. Base qualities are not recorded, but no much larger clone differs from it by a single base.

This sequence originates from a female donor with ankylosing spondylitis or in good health (not recorded which). Sequenced input: blood, either unsorted or a sorted T cell fraction (not recorded which). Recombination linked TRBV10-3 to TRBJ2-3, with TRBD2 matching 8 junction bases. The sequence in DNA is TGTGCCACCAGGTTCAGCGGGAGAAGCACAGATACGCAGTATTTT. Translation gives CATRFSGRSTDTQYF.